This TCR beta chain originates from a study of OX40 agonist ivuxolimab in advanced cancers. On the study more broadly: Antecedent anti-PD-1, anti-PD-L1 or anti-CTLA-4 therapy was permissible, with roughly 36% having received some.

TCRdb's copy holds only in-frame clones and misses some; the assay was immunoSEQ multiplex PCR. This table has 70,000 to 90,000 clones, 70% to 85% appearing once. The length of the CDR3 is 20 residues. Looked up from germline, CDR1 is SGHRS and CDR2 is YFSETQ. V was clipped by 3 bases and J by 5 bases, with 30 bases between them. Overall study findings and caveats: Near-lowest levels of clonal expansion characterized partial responders at 0.1-3.0 mg/kg. On average, CD8+ T cells showed a greater number of expanded clones than CD4+. Normalized expansion of T-cell clones was also low for some nonresponders.

Notes on this clone: Its antigen is still unknown.

Sequenced material: CD4+ or CD8+ T cells sorted from blood, taken in a trial of the OX40 agonist ivuxolimab. The J gene is TRBJ2-1, the V gene TRBV5-1; D possibly corresponds to TRBD1 (5 bases). The origin of this receptor is an adult with an advanced solid tumor such as melanoma, head and neck, liver or kidney cancer. The CDR3 DNA sequence: TGCGCCAGCAGCTCCCCTAGAGGCAGGGCGGCAAAGTATACTAACAATGAGCAGTTCTTC. Its translation is CASSSPRGRAAKYTNNEQFF.